This T cell receptor (beta chain) came from a study of T cell repertoires in cytomegalovirus infection. Study-wide context: CMV infection plus the matching HLA type was flagged by public TCR beta signatures. General study results and limits: HLA-C-restricted, CMV-specific TCR beta clonotypes were dominant ex vivo.

The germline V gene encodes CDR1 LGHNA and CDR2 YSLEER. The CDR3 runs to 17 residues. Deletions cut 4 bases from V and 0 bases from J, with 15 bases between. TCRdb analysed the reads with MiXCR anew, one entry per CDR3 protein. The sample includes around 74,000 distinct CDR3 sequences, roughly 3.7% of them seen just once. This clonotype was found many times. Its antigen is currently unknown. Specimen: PBMCs. This rearrangement joins TRBV4-3 to TRBJ1-4, with unresolved D. The source of this sequence is a human donor in good health (CMV status not recorded). Some clones in this sample may be carry-over from other donors' samples. The CDR3 DNA reads TGCGCCAGCAGCCCCGAGTTCTGGCCTGCAACTAATGAAAAACTGTTTTTT. This encodes CASSPEFWPATNEKLFF.